Each of the 30 T cell receptor beta chains below was sequenced from the same sample in a study of T cell responses to AZD1222 COVID-19 vaccine. Assay: immunoSEQ multiplex PCR; the TCRdb copy retains only in-frame clones and omits some. The sample lists more than 85,000 clones, roughly nine tenths seen once, with 7.5% in the top ten. Sample: peripheral blood, taken on day 0 of AZD1222 vaccination. The receptor source for this set is an adult in good health.

The chain links TRBV27 to TRBJ1-2; D perhaps matches TRBD1 (5 bases). The CDR3 covers 13 residues. V lost 3 bases, J lost 8 bases, and 13 bases lay in between. Germline assignment: CDR1 MNHEY and CDR2 SMNVEV (reference sequence). DNA for the CDR3: TGTGCCAGCAGTTTTAGGGGATTCTTGGGCTACACCTTC. Protein: CASSFRGFLGYTF.

DNA of the CDR3: TGTGCCACTCGGGAGACTCCCGTCTCTGGAAACACCATATATTTT. As protein: CATRETPVSGNTIYF. The chain combines TRBV27 with TRBJ1-3, with D unclear. The length of the CDR3 is 15 residues. Germline lookup yields CDR1 MNHEY and CDR2 SMNVEV (reference sequence). V shed 10 bases and J shed 0 bases, with 16 bases lying between them.

This sequence joins TRBV5-4 and TRBJ2-2; perhaps TRBD2 as D (5 bases). V was trimmed by 4 bases and J by 7 bases, leaving 11 bases between them. The CDR3 has 13 amino acids. Germline V gives CDR1 SGHNT, CDR2 YYREEE (reference sequence). CDR3 loop: CASSIRGGGELFF. For the CDR3, the DNA is TGTGCCAGCAGCATCCGAGGAGGCGGGGAGCTGTTTTTT.

The chain has TRBV10-3 and TRBJ1-1; D ambiguous. CDR1 is ENHRY, CDR2 SYGVKD, per germline. This CDR3 is built from 15 residues. V was shortened by 6 bases and J by 3 bases, with 17 bases between the two germline ends. The CDR3 nucleotides are TGTGCCATCAGCAAAACAGAGGAGGTTGACACTGAAGCTTTCTTT. This codes for CAISKTEEVDTEAFF.

The rearrangement links TRBV5-1 to TRBJ2-1, with D possibly matching TRBD1 (5 bases). Germline V gene sequence: CDR1 SGHRS, CDR2 YFSETQ. The V and J ends lost 0 bases and 8 bases respectively, with 15 bases between them. This CDR3 is built from 15 residues. CDR3 amino acids: CASSLGTTDQDEQFF. CDR3 sequence (DNA): TGCGCCAGCAGCTTGGGAACGACAGATCAGGATGAGCAGTTCTTC.

This chain links TRBV4-1 with TRBJ1-2; no firm D call. Trimming removed 0 bases from V and 4 bases from J, with 9 bases in between. The CDR3 loop spans 14 amino acids. The V gene's germline CDR1 is MGHRA and CDR2 YSYEKL. The CDR3: CASSQERIVYGYTF. The CDR3 nucleotides are TGCGCCAGCAGCCAAGAACGGATTGTCTATGGCTACACCTTC.

V and J are TRBV19 and TRBJ2-1; 7 nucleotides match TRBD1. From germline, CDR1 is LNHDA and CDR2 SQIVND (reference sequence). This CDR3 is built from 15 residues. Unmatched junction bases numbered 15, after V lost 7 bases and J lost 9 bases. CDR3 coding DNA: TGTGCCAGTAATGTCGCTTATGAACAGGGGACTGAGCAGTTCTTC. Translating it yields CASNVAYEQGTEQFF.

J is TRBJ1-4 and V is TRBV4-3; D is unresolved. The CDR3 sequence is 13 residues long. Germline-derived CDR1 and CDR2 are LGHNA and YSLEER. The germline V and J ends were trimmed by 4 bases and 10 bases, with 13 bases remaining between them. Here the CDR3 DNA reads TGCGCCAGCAGCCCACTCCCGTGGGGAAAACTGTTTTTT. Residues: CASSPLPWGKLFF.

The chain combines TRBV7-9 with TRBJ1-4; D gene unclear. Germline CDR1 and CDR2: SEHNR and FQNEAQ (reference sequence). The CDR3 runs 17 residues. V was trimmed by 1 base and J by 0 bases, leaving 12 bases between them. As DNA, the CDR3 is TGTGCCAGCAGCTTAGGCCCCCGTGGGCCAACTAATGAAAAACTGTTTTTT. This sequence encodes CASSLGPRGPTNEKLFF. The entire variable domain, with the rest obtained from reference TRBV7-9 and TRBJ1-4, is as follows: DTGVSQNPRHKITKRGQNVTFRCDPISEHNRLYWYRQTLGQGPEFLTYFQNEAQLEKSRLLSDRFSAERPKGSFSTLEIQRTEQGDSAMYLCASSLGPRGPTNEKLFFGSGTQLSVL.

The DNA of the CDR3 is TGTGCCTGGAGTGCCGGGACTGCCGGGCAGCCCCAGCATTTT. It is translated as CAWSAGTAGQPQHF. The chain couples TRBV30 to TRBJ1-5, with D possibly TRBD1 on 5 matching bases. From germline, CDR1 is GTSNPN and CDR2 SVGIG (reference sequence). V was clipped by 1 base and J by 7 bases, with 14 bases between them. The CDR3 loop spans 14 amino acids.

The CDR3 reads CAIKQIGASRDTEAFF. The CDR3 nucleotides read TGTGCCATCAAGCAGATAGGTGCCTCGAGGGACACTGAAGCTTTCTTT. V is TRBV28 and J is TRBJ1-1; D unresolved. Germline V gives CDR1 MDHEN, CDR2 SYDVKM. Between the trimmed V and J ends, which lost 10 bases and 3 bases, there was a span of 24 bases. This CDR3 has 16 amino acids.

The V call is TRBV6-5, the J call TRBJ1-3, with no clear D. Per the germline V gene, CDR1 is MNHEY and CDR2 is SVGAGI. The CDR3 is 15 residues long. Trimming shortened V by 8 bases and J by 0 bases, and 14 bases separated the two germline ends. CDR3 sequence reads: CASRTEANSGNTIYF. The DNA of the CDR3 is TGTGCCAGCCGGACGGAGGCAAACTCTGGAAACACCATATATTTT.

This rearrangement joins TRBV30 to TRBJ1-1, with D unclear. The V end was cut by 3 bases, the J end by 1 base, with 3 bases between. The CDR3 sequence is 11 residues long. The germline V gene has CDR1 GTSNPN and CDR2 SVGIG (reference sequence). The chain's CDR3 is CAWRENTEAFF. The CDR3 bases are TGTGCCTGGAGAGAGAACACTGAAGCTTTCTTT.

This rearrangement joins TRBV7-9 to TRBJ1-1, with D uncertain. Germline CDR1 is SEHNR and CDR2 is FQNEAQ (reference sequence). With 3 bases removed from V and 1 base from J, the gap between germline ends came to 12 bases. The CDR3 spans 15 residues. The CDR3, as DNA: TGTGCCAGCAGCTTGGGCGAACAGCCGAACACTGAAGCTTTCTTT. It codes for CASSLGEQPNTEAFF.

The rearrangement uses TRBV30 and TRBJ2-1, with D maybe TRBD2 (6 bases). The length of the CDR3 is 15 residues. Trimming cost V 3 bases and J 4 bases, with 16 bases left between them. Germline lookup yields CDR1 GTSNPN and CDR2 SVGIG (reference sequence). CDR3 coding DNA: TGTGCCTGGAGGTTGGGAACTAGCCGGTACAATGAGCAGTTCTTC. Amino acid sequence: CAWRLGTSRYNEQFF.

V usage is TRBV5-1 and J usage is TRBJ2-1; possibly TRBD2 for D (6 bases). Per germline, CDR1 SGHRS and CDR2 YFSETQ. Trimming removed 4 bases at V and 2 bases at J, with 16 bases between. This CDR3 is 16 amino acids long. The CDR3 DNA reads TGCGCCAGCAGCGTAGCCCCGGGAGCAACCTACAATGAGCAGTTCTTC. This translates into CASSVAPGATYNEQFF. Filled out from reference TRBV5-1 and TRBJ2-1, the complete variable domain reads KAGVTQTPRYLIKTRGQQVTLSCSPISGHRSVSWYQQTPGQGLQFLFEYFSETQRNKGNFPGRFSGRQFSNSRSEMNVSTLELGDSALYLCASSVAPGATYNEQFFGPGTRLTVL.

The chain recombines TRBV7-8 with TRBJ1-3; the match to TRBD1 covers 12 bases. V lost 5 bases and J lost 8; bases outside the gene matches: 4. Germline V gene sequence: CDR1 SGHVS, CDR2 FQNEAQ. The CDR3 extends over 14 amino acids. For the CDR3, the DNA is TGTGCCAGCAGCAGGGGACAGGGGGCCTACACCATATATTTT. Encoded protein: CASSRGQGAYTIYF.

This clone was observed once. In DNA, the CDR3 is TGTGCCAGCAGCTTGCTATTCGGGACAGGGGATGGCTACACCTTC. Translation gives CASSLLFGTGDGYTF. This sequence joins TRBV7-6 and TRBJ1-2; 10 bases line up with TRBD1. Germline assignment: CDR1 SGHVS and CDR2 FNYEAQ. The CDR3 is 15 residues long. The trim removed 3 bases at V and 6 bases at J, leaving 7 bases unmatched.

V gene TRBV5-8 combines with J gene TRBJ1-1, with D possibly being TRBD1 (6 bases). Trimming took off 4 bases at V and 5 bases at J, with 12 bases between the two ends. The CDR3 runs 13 residues. Germline CDR1 is SGHTS and CDR2 is YDEGEE. The CDR3 sequence: CASSHARGTEAFF. CDR3 DNA sequence: TGTGCCAGCAGCCACGCGAGGGGGACTGAAGCTTTCTTT. The full variable domain, its missing parts supplied by reference TRBV5-8 and TRBJ1-1, is EAGVTQSPTHLIKTRGQQATLRCSPISGHTSVYWYQQALGLGLQFLLWYDEGEERNRGNFPPRFSGRQFPNYSSELNVNALELEDSALYLCASSHARGTEAFFGQGTRLTVV.

The rearrangement links TRBV18 to TRBJ2-7, with TRBD1 identical over 9 bases. This CDR3 region has 16 residues. The V gene end was trimmed by 3 bases and the J gene end by 2 bases; junction bases not matched to a gene: 8. The V gene's germline CDR1 is KGHSH and CDR2 LQKENI. The CDR3 region is CASSPLPGQGTYEQYF. CDR3 coding DNA: TGTGCCAGCTCACCCCTCCCCGGACAGGGGACCTACGAGCAGTACTTC.

The J gene is TRBJ2-6, the V gene TRBV29-1, with D possibly TRBD2 on 7 matching bases. The V gene's germline CDR1 is SQVTM and CDR2 ANQGSEA. The CDR3 runs to 16 residues. V was pared by 2 bases and J by 0 bases, with 11 bases between. The CDR3: CSVETGRVSGANVLTF. The CDR3 bases are TGCAGCGTTGAAACAGGGAGGGTCTCTGGGGCCAACGTCCTGACTTTC.

V and J are TRBV12-3 or TRBV12-4 and TRBJ1-1; TRBD1 might be the D (5 bases). Trimming removed 6 bases from V and 2 bases from J, with 10 bases in between. The CDR3 runs to 13 residues. The CDR3 loop is CASSRRENTEAFF. CDR3 sequence (DNA): TGTGCCAGCAGCCGCAGGGAAAACACTGAAGCTTTCTTT.

Regarding this clone: At one end the junction does not follow the germline gene, possibly because of a read error. The genes are TRBV7-2 and TRBJ2-3, with D unclear. The CDR3 extends over 13 amino acids. In germline, CDR1 is SGHTA, CDR2 FQGNSA. The DNA for the CDR3 is TGTGCCAGCAGCTTCCGACCCTTAGATCCGCAGTATTTT. It codes for CASSFRPLDPQYF.

The rearrangement uses TRBV5-1 and TRBJ1-6; weak D call: TRBD1 (5 bases). This CDR3 has 15 residues. CDR1 SGHRS and CDR2 YFSETQ come from the germline V gene. Trimming took off 0 bases at V and 4 bases at J, with 8 bases between the two ends. The CDR3 DNA reads TGCGCCAGCAGCTTGGGGGGGGGATATAATTCACCCCTCCACTTT. Translation: CASSLGGGYNSPLHF.

The chain employs TRBV24-1 and TRBJ2-2; TRBD1 is a possible D gene (6 bases). Trimming stripped 3 bases from V and 5 bases from J, with 12 bases between. From germline, CDR1 is KGHDR and CDR2 SFDVKD. The CDR3 has 15 amino acids. The CDR3 DNA follows: TGTGCCACCAGTGATCCAGGGGTGGGGACCGGGGAGCTGTTTTTT. Its translation: CATSDPGVGTGELFF.

The rearrangement uses TRBV24-1 and TRBJ1-5; 7 nucleotides agree with TRBD1. Unmatched junction bases numbered 7, after V lost 3 bases and J lost 0 bases. Germline-derived CDR1 and CDR2 are KGHDR and SFDVKD. CDR3 length equals 17 residues. CDR3 region: CATSDPKRGHSNQPQHF. DNA of the CDR3: TGTGCCACCAGTGATCCCAAGAGGGGGCATAGCAATCAGCCCCAGCATTTT.

The rearrangement joins TRBV13 to TRBJ1-3; 8 bases fit TRBD1. Germline CDR1 PRHDT, CDR2 FYEKMQ (reference sequence). Losses at the gene ends were 5 bases for V and 4 bases for J; bases not matched to a gene: 13. This CDR3 region has 17 residues. The CDR3 DNA reads as TGTGCCAGCAGCCCCCCATTGGACAGGGCGGCAGGAAACACCATATATTTT. This translates into CASSPPLDRAAGNTIYF.

The V call is TRBV6-5, the J call TRBJ2-5; D is uncertain. Germline CDR1 is MNHEY and CDR2 is SVGAGI. This CDR3 region has 15 residues. V was clipped by 0 bases and J by 0 bases, with 8 bases between them. DNA of the CDR3: TGTGCCAGCAGTTACTCGTTGTCTTACCAAGAGACCCAGTACTTC. This encodes CASSYSLSYQETQYF.

The chain couples TRBV9 to TRBJ1-6; the match to TRBD1 covers 7 bases. The CDR3 length is 15 residues. Germline values: CDR1 SGDLS, CDR2 YYNGEE. J was trimmed by 7 bases and V by 0 bases; bases with no gene match: 4. CDR3 protein: CASSVGDRPNSPLHF. CDR3 coding DNA: TGTGCCAGCAGCGTAGGGGACAGACCCAATTCACCCCTCCACTTT.

The CDR3 loop reads CASSLGGVPLTEAFF. CDR3 DNA: TGTGCCAGCAGCTTAGGGGGCGTGCCCCTCACTGAAGCTTTCTTT. The chain links TRBV7-8 to TRBJ1-1; a weak D match, TRBD1 (5 bases). Trimming shortened V by 1 base and J by 4 bases, and 13 bases separated the two germline ends. The CDR3 is 15 amino acids. Germline lookup yields CDR1 SGHVS and CDR2 FQNEAQ.